Below are 23 T cell receptor beta chains sequenced from a single sample in a study of beta chain features in type 1 diabetes. These receptors' antigens are unknown. General observations from the study: Type 1 diabetes patients had moderately but significantly shorter TCRB CDR3s in all four CD4+ subsets.

The whole isolated RNA underwent reverse transcription, so sequencing captured expressed TCRB transcripts. The data were produced by immunoSEQ multiplex PCR, yet TCRdb's version contains in-frame clones alone and is incomplete. The sample has about 160,000 clones, over 9% seen once; the top ten hold 0.45% to 0.5%. Sequencing used central memory CD4+ T cells from blood. These receptors all stem from a man aged 25 to 40 with type 1 diabetes.

The sample holds a few counts of this clone. For the CDR3, the DNA is TGTGCCAGCAGCCCTAAACAGGCGTTTAATGAAAAACTGTTTTTT. Translated: CASSPKQAFNEKLFF. The V call is TRBV11-2, the J call TRBJ1-4; perhaps TRBD1 as D (5 bases). The CDR3 totals 15 residues. Per the germline V gene, CDR1 is SGHAT and CDR2 is FQNNGV. V lost 5 bases and J lost 4, with 14 bases in between.

On this clone itself: The germline gene is not matched at one end of the junction; a read error may be the cause. This rearrangement joins TRBV7-2 to TRBJ2-7; TRBD1 aligns across 7 bases. CDR3 size: 14 residues. The germline CDR1 and CDR2 sequences are SGHTA and FQGNSA. The CDR3 DNA follows: TGTGCCAGCAGCCTCTCATCCGGGACAGAGATAAGTTTTTTC. This gives the protein CASSLSSGTEISFF.

The chain links TRBV28 to TRBJ1-5; D call uncertain. Germline V gene lookup returns CDR1 MDHEN and CDR2 SYDVKM. The CDR3 runs to 15 residues. V was pared by 6 bases and J by 1 base, with 13 bases between. The CDR3 protein is CASSPLFPSNQPQHF. The CDR3 region has the DNA TGTGCCAGCAGCCCACTGTTTCCGAGCAATCAGCCCCAGCATTTT.

In its sample, this clone was seen a few times. The chain recombines TRBV29-1 with TRBJ1-2; possible D gene TRBD1, 5 bases. Trimming stripped 1 base from V and 4 bases from J, with 10 bases between. The germline CDR1 and CDR2 sequences are SQVTM and ANQGSEA. This CDR3 has 13 amino acids. The CDR3, as DNA: TGCAGCGTTGAAGGGCAGGGAGGCTATGGCTACACCTTC. This sequence encodes CSVEGQGGYGYTF. The full variable domain, its missing parts supplied by reference TRBV29-1 and TRBJ1-2, is SAVISQKPSRDICQRGTSLTIQCQVDSQVTMMFWYRQQPGQSLTLIATANQGSEATYESGFVIDKFPISRPNLTFSTLTVSNMSPEDSSIYLCSVEGQGGYGYTFGSGTRLTVV.

V is TRBV27 and J is TRBJ2-3; D is undetermined. Trimming pared 6 bases from V and 2 bases from J, leaving 9 bases between. The germline CDR1 and CDR2 sequences are MNHEY and SMNVEV (reference sequence). This CDR3 has 13 residues. CDR3 nucleotides: TGTGCCAGCAGCCTACTATACACAGATACGCAGTATTTT. Translated, it gives CASSLLYTDTQYF.

The chain recombines TRBV7-8 with TRBJ2-2; 10 bases match TRBD1. The CDR3 has 20 amino acids. Per the germline V gene, CDR1 is SGHVS and CDR2 is FQNEAQ. V lost 1 base, J lost 8 bases, and 19 bases stayed unmatched. CDR3 amino acids: CASSLGDGSGTGARGGELFF. The DNA for the CDR3 is TGTGCCAGCAGCTTAGGGGATGGGAGTGGGACAGGGGCCCGAGGTGGGGAGCTGTTTTTT.

The rearrangement uses TRBV7-2 and TRBJ1-1; 7 nucleotides align to TRBD1. The junction had 7 bases not matched to a gene; V was cut back by 1 base and J by 5 bases. The CDR3 is made up of 15 amino acids. Per germline, CDR1 SGHTA and CDR2 FQGNSA. CDR3 bases: TGTGCCAGCAGCTTAGAACGACAGGGTCGGACTGAAGCTTTCTTT. This sequence encodes CASSLERQGRTEAFF.

The chain joins TRBV7-3 to TRBJ2-5; D unclear. CDR1 and CDR2 from the germline V gene are SGHTA and FQGTGA. The CDR3 consists of 13 residues. Trimming left V 5 bases short and J 3 bases short, with 10 bases between. The chain's CDR3 is CASSRGQKETQYF. The CDR3, as DNA: TGTGCCAGCAGCCGAGGTCAGAAAGAGACCCAGTACTTC.

There are a few counts of this clone. The gene calls are TRBV5-1 and TRBJ1-2, with 9 bases identical to TRBD1. Trimming at V came to 5 bases and at J to 5 bases, leaving 10 bases not matched to a gene. The CDR3 sequence is 15 residues long. Germline values: CDR1 SGHRS, CDR2 YFSETQ. The CDR3 DNA reads as TGCGCCAGCAGTCCCGGGACAGGGCTGGGGTATGGCTACACCTTC. As protein: CASSPGTGLGYGYTF.

This clone was counted between two and nine times. The chain employs TRBV9 and TRBJ2-3, with D hard to call. Trimming removed 7 bases from V and 3 bases from J, with 15 bases in between. Germline V gives CDR1 SGDLS, CDR2 YYNGEE. The CDR3 runs 14 residues. Here the CDR3 reads CASGGTGWTDTQYF. CDR3 in DNA: TGTGCCAGCGGCGGAACCGGGTGGACAGATACGCAGTATTTT.

The rearrangement joins TRBV6-5 to TRBJ1-4; D unclear. The V gene lost 5 bases and the J gene lost 10 bases, with 14 bases spanning the gap. The CDR3 covers 13 residues. Germline values: CDR1 MNHEY, CDR2 SVGAGI. CDR3 bases: TGTGCCAGCAGTGATCGCTCGGGGTTAAAACTGTTTTTT. Protein sequence: CASSDRSGLKLFF.

DNA for the CDR3: TGTGCCAGCAGCTTTGGGGGGAACCACGGGGGGGCCACAGATACGCAGTATTTT. Translation gives CASSFGGNHGGATDTQYF. This chain connects TRBV7-9 to TRBJ2-3; 8 bases agree with TRBD2. The CDR3 spans 18 residues. CDR1 is SEHNR and CDR2 is FQNEAQ in the germline V gene (reference sequence). Losses at the gene ends were 3 bases for V and 2 bases for J; bases not matched to a gene: 13.

The chain is built from TRBV19 and TRBJ2-7; 7 nucleotides align to TRBD2. V gave up 9 bases and J gave up 0 bases; unmatched junction bases: 8. The length of the CDR3 is 14 residues. Per the germline V gene, CDR1 is LNHDA and CDR2 is SQIVND (reference sequence). Here the CDR3 reads CASSGTINSYEQYF. The CDR3 DNA sequence: TGTGCCAGCTCCGGGACTATCAACTCCTACGAGCAGTACTTC.

CDR3 sequence reads: CSVDQRQETQYF. CDR3 coding DNA: TGCAGCGTTGATCAGCGCCAAGAGACCCAGTACTTC. This chain uses TRBV29-1 with TRBJ2-5; D is unclear. Deletions cut 3 bases from V and 1 base from J, with 6 bases between. CDR3 length: 12 residues. Germline assignment: CDR1 SQVTM and CDR2 ANQGSEA.

V and J are TRBV5-1 and TRBJ2-2, with 8 nucleotides matching TRBD2. CDR3 length equals 15 residues. With V trimmed by 4 bases and J by 4 bases, 6 bases remained unmatched. Germline V gene sequence: CDR1 SGHRS, CDR2 YFSETQ. CDR3 in amino acids: CASSRAGEGTGELFF. The CDR3 region has the DNA TGCGCCAGCAGCCGAGCGGGAGAGGGCACCGGGGAGCTGTTTTTT.

This clone has more than one count but fewer than ten. The same CDR3 also results from other DNA sequences found in this sample. The chain carries TRBV5-1 and TRBJ2-1; D is possibly TRBD2 (5 bases). The V gene's germline CDR1 is SGHRS and CDR2 YFSETQ. Trimming pared 0 bases from V and 0 bases from J, leaving 10 bases between. CDR3 length: 16 residues. CDR3: CASSLAPGSSYNEQFF. The CDR3, as DNA: TGCGCCAGCAGCTTGGCCCCGGGGAGCTCCTACAATGAGCAGTTCTTC.

In its sample, this clone was seen a few times. The chain combines TRBV19 with TRBJ2-1; 10 positions agree with TRBD2. The CDR3 runs 15 residues. V lost 3 bases, J lost 8 bases, and 7 bases stayed unmatched. Germline assignment: CDR1 LNHDA and CDR2 SQIVND (reference sequence). The CDR3 nucleotides read TGTGCCAGTAGTATGGATAGCGGGAGGTCGTATGAGCAGTTCTTC. This encodes CASSMDSGRSYEQFF.

The sample holds a few counts of this clone. The V and J genes are TRBV7-9 and TRBJ2-5; 11 nucleotides agree with TRBD2. J lost 2 bases, V lost 5 bases, and 7 bases had no gene match. Germline lookup yields CDR1 SEHNR and CDR2 FQNEAQ (reference sequence). This CDR3 has 16 residues. CDR3 sequence (DNA): TGTGCCAGCAGCCAGGTGGGACTAGCGGCTCAAGAGACCCAGTACTTC. This translates into CASSQVGLAAQETQYF.

This clone has just a few counts. V and J are TRBV11-1 and TRBJ2-7, with D possibly TRBD1 on 6 matching bases. Trimming left V 5 bases short and J 4 bases short, with 6 bases between. The germline V gene encodes CDR1 SGHAT and CDR2 FQDESV (reference sequence). The CDR3 spans 11 residues. The chain's CDR3 is CASSTGYEQYF. The CDR3 DNA is TGTGCCAGCAGCACAGGGTACGAGCAGTACTTC.

The chain combines TRBV2 with TRBJ2-1, with 10 positions matching TRBD2. V lost 4 bases, J lost 14 bases, and 8 bases stayed unmatched. The CDR3 contains 13 residues. Looked up from germline, CDR1 is SNHLY and CDR2 is FYNNEI. CDR3 sequence reads: CASSGLAGDVKFF. The CDR3 DNA reads TGTGCCAGCAGTGGCCTAGCGGGAGATGTTAAGTTCTTC.

The chain uses TRBV2 and TRBJ1-5; tentatively, D is TRBD1 (6 bases). CDR1 and CDR2 (germline): SNHLY, FYNNEI. V lost 3 bases and J lost 8, with 8 bases in between. CDR3 length equals 12 residues. The CDR3 DNA reads TGTGCCAGCAGTGAGGGACAAGAGCCCCAGCATTTT. This encodes CASSEGQEPQHF.

The chain couples TRBV7-9 to TRBJ1-2, with no clear D. Trimming shortened V by 0 bases and J by 0 bases, and 11 bases separated the two germline ends. The CDR3 sequence is 16 residues long. The germline V gene has CDR1 SEHNR and CDR2 FQNEAQ (reference sequence). DNA for the CDR3: TGTGCCAGCAGCTTAGCATTCCGGGAGTCTAACTATGGCTACACCTTC. The encoded protein is CASSLAFRESNYGYTF.

This clone was seen more than once but under ten times. The chain has TRBV28 and TRBJ1-4; TRBD1 agrees at 10 bases. Germline V gives CDR1 MDHEN, CDR2 SYDVKM. V lost 5 bases to trimming and J lost 11 bases; unmatched junction nucleotides: 8. CDR3 size: 14 residues. The CDR3 sequence: CASSVRDRGLKLFF. In DNA form, the CDR3 reads TGTGCCAGCAGTGTCCGGGACAGGGGCTTGAAACTGTTTTTT.